A single sample is the source of the 30 T cell receptor beta chains below, sequenced in a study of neurological immune-mediated disorders. TCRdb itself ran the 5' RACE reads through MiXCR, one entry per CDR3 protein. The sample shows roughly 70,000 distinct CDR3 sequences, 3.5% to 5% of them seen only once. Sequenced input: PBMCs. Source of these receptors: a man aged 30 to 45 with multiple sclerosis.

This clonotype was detected a few times. One end of the junction does not line up with germline, which may come from a read error. V is TRBV2 and J is TRBJ1-5; D is unresolved. In germline, CDR1 is SNHLY, CDR2 FYNNEI. There are 12 residues in the CDR3. In DNA form, the CDR3 reads TGTGCCAGCAGCCTGATGGATCAGCCCCAGAATTTT. This translates into CASSLMDQPQNF.

This clonotype was seen many times. The CDR3 DNA is TGTGCCAGCAGCTTTGAGGTCCGAGAAGAGACCCAGTACTTC. It translates to CASSFEVREETQYF. The J gene is TRBJ2-5, the V gene TRBV7-9; D gene uncertain. Trimming took 3 bases from V and 3 from J, leaving 11 bases between them. In germline, CDR1 is SEHNR, CDR2 FQNEAQ (reference sequence). This CDR3 comprises 14 residues.

This clonotype showed up many times. The chain is built from TRBV5-1 and TRBJ2-5; D ambiguous. With 4 bases removed from V and 5 bases from J, the gap between germline ends came to 12 bases. This CDR3 is 13 amino acids long. Germline V gives CDR1 SGHRS, CDR2 YFSETQ. In DNA, the CDR3 is TGCGCCAGCAGCCCCGGAAGTACGGAGACCCAGTACTTC. It codes for CASSPGSTETQYF.

A remark on this clonotype: This may arise from a read error, as a much more abundant clone is one base away. V is TRBV3-1 and J is TRBJ1-2, with D hard to call. Trimming took off 1 base at V and 0 bases at J, with 15 bases between the two ends. Germline V gene lookup returns CDR1 LGHDT and CDR2 YNNKEL (reference sequence). The CDR3 has 17 residues. In DNA, the CDR3 is TGTGCCAGCAGCCAAGGCCCCGGACTGATAACTAACTATGGCTACACCTTC. Its translation: CASSQGPGLITNYGYTF.

This clonotype was found many times. V gene TRBV7-9 combines with J gene TRBJ2-2, with D maybe TRBD2 (7 bases). CDR3 length: 13 amino acids. With 9 bases removed from V and 5 bases from J, the gap between germline ends came to 13 bases. In germline, CDR1 is SEHNR, CDR2 FQNEAQ (reference sequence). The CDR3 here is CASAGGLTGELFF. The CDR3 nucleotides read TGTGCCAGTGCCGGGGGGCTGACCGGGGAGCTGTTTTTT. Supplemented by reference TRBV7-9 and TRBJ2-2, the full variable domain reads DTGVSQNPRHKITKRGQNVTFRCDPISEHNRLYWYRQTLGQGPEFLTYFQNEAQLEKSRLLSDRFSAERPKGSFSTLEIQRTEQGDSAMYLCASAGGLTGELFFGEGSRLTVL.

This clonotype was seen repeatedly, ten times or more. The chain joins TRBV13 to TRBJ1-1; tentatively, D is TRBD1 (6 bases). Germline CDR1 PRHDT, CDR2 FYEKMQ (reference sequence). V was pared by 0 bases and J by 12 bases, with 23 bases between. CDR3 size: 16 residues. The DNA of the CDR3 is TGTGCCAGCAGCTTAGGCCCCAGGGGTACGGGCCTCGAGTCTTTCTTT. Amino acid sequence: CASSLGPRGTGLESFF. The whole variable domain, remainder taken from reference TRBV13 and TRBJ1-1, is AAGVIQSPRHLIKEKRETATLKCYPIPRHDTVYWYQQGPGQDPQFLISFYEKMQSDKGSIPDRFSAQQFSDYHSELNMSSLELGDSALYFCASSLGPRGTGLESFFGQGTRLTVV.

The table lists this clonotype with many counts. This chain uses TRBV30 with TRBJ2-2; D call uncertain. This CDR3 is 13 amino acids long. V was shortened by 4 bases and J by 3 bases, with 9 bases between the two germline ends. Germline loops: CDR1 GTSNPN, CDR2 SVGIG (reference sequence). CDR3 nucleotide sequence: TGTGCCTGGAACTCTATTTACACCGGGGAGCTGTTTTTT. It specifies CAWNSIYTGELFF. Looking up the rest from reference TRBV30 and TRBJ2-2 gives the full variable domain: SQTIHQWPATLVQPVGSPLSLECTVEGTSNPNLYWYRQAAGRGLQLLFYSVGIGQISSEVPQNLSASRPQDRQFILSSKKLLLSDSGFYLCAWNSIYTGELFFGEGSRLTVL.

V is TRBV28 and J is TRBJ2-3, with 7 bases identical to TRBD1. This CDR3 has 14 residues. Germline CDR1 MDHEN, CDR2 SYDVKM. After removal of 6 bases from V and 3 bases from J, the junction contained 6 bases not matched to a gene. The CDR3 region is CASRTGTETDTQYF. DNA of the CDR3: TGTGCCAGCAGAACCGGGACAGAAACAGATACGCAGTATTTT.

In its sample, this clonotype was seen many times. This chain links TRBV5-5 with TRBJ2-7; perhaps TRBD2 as D (5 bases). The CDR3 consists of 14 residues. Germline V gene lookup returns CDR1 SGHKS and CDR2 YYEKEE (reference sequence). Trimming removed 1 base from V and 1 base from J, with 9 bases in between. CDR3: CASSLLGGSYEQYF. The CDR3 coding sequence is TGTGCCAGCAGCTTGCTAGGAGGATCCTACGAGCAGTACTTC.

This clonotype was counted ten times or more. The CDR3 region has the DNA TGTGCCAGCAGCGCCTACCCGGCGGAGGTAGATGAGCAGTTCTTC. It translates to CASSAYPAEVDEQFF. This chain joins TRBV9 and TRBJ2-1; D might be TRBD2 (5 bases). V was shortened by 3 bases and J by 8 bases, with 18 bases between the two germline ends. Germline V gene lookup returns CDR1 SGDLS and CDR2 YYNGEE. The CDR3 is 15 residues long.

This clonotype was detected many times. The V gene is TRBV20-1, the J gene TRBJ2-1; 7 nucleotides agree with TRBD1. CDR1 is DFQATT and CDR2 is SNEGSKA in the germline V gene (reference sequence). The ends lost 0 bases at V and 4 bases at J; junction bases unmatched: 9. The CDR3 is 16 amino acids. CDR3 sequence: CSARDRTGQKYNEQFF. The DNA for the CDR3 is TGCAGTGCTAGAGATCGAACGGGACAGAAATACAATGAGCAGTTCTTC.

This clonotype came up many times. V is TRBV7-9 and J is TRBJ1-3; 9 bases map to TRBD1. After removal of 7 bases from V and 1 base from J, the junction contained 5 bases not matched to a gene. Per germline, CDR1 SEHNR and CDR2 FQNEAQ (reference sequence). The CDR3 has 15 amino acids. The CDR3 region is CASILTGGSGNTIYF. The CDR3 DNA follows: TGTGCCAGCATCCTGACAGGGGGATCTGGAAACACCATATATTTT.

This clonotype occurred many times. This rearrangement joins TRBV4-1 to TRBJ2-4, with 7 bases lining up with TRBD2. V lost 1 base, J lost 1 base, and 1 base stayed unmatched. Looked up from germline, CDR1 is MGHRA and CDR2 is YSYEKL. The CDR3 is 15 amino acids. The CDR3 nucleotides are TGCGCCAGCAGCCAAGTCGGGGGGGCCAAAAACATTCAGTACTTC. Amino acid sequence: CASSQVGGAKNIQYF.

The table lists this clonotype with many counts. The rearrangement links TRBV18 to TRBJ1-2; D ambiguous. Germline V gene sequence: CDR1 KGHSH, CDR2 LQKENI. Trimming stripped 3 bases from V and 4 bases from J, with 12 bases between. The CDR3 covers 14 residues. The chain's CDR3 is CASSPAGSSYGYTF. The DNA of the CDR3 is TGTGCCAGCTCACCGGCGGGTTCGAGCTATGGCTACACCTTC.

The table lists this clonotype with many counts. V usage is TRBV10-3 and J usage is TRBJ1-2; a weak D match, TRBD1 (6 bases). Germline CDR1 ENHRY, CDR2 SYGVKD. V gave up 2 bases and J gave up 5 bases, with 9 bases separating them. The CDR3 is 13 residues long. CDR3 nucleotides: TGTGCCATCAGTGAGGAACAGGGTTATGGCTACACCTTC. Its translation: CAISEEQGYGYTF.

This clonotype was detected a few times. This may come from a read error, since a much larger clone is one base off. CDR3 nucleotides: TGCAGCGTTGAAGAGAGCCAGAAGAACACTGAAGCTTTCTTT. It is translated as CSVEESQKNTEAFF. The gene calls are TRBV29-1 and TRBJ1-1, with D unclear. Between the trimmed V and J ends, which lost 0 bases and 1 base, there was a span of 9 bases. The germline V gene has CDR1 SQVTM and CDR2 ANQGSEA. The CDR3 is made up of 14 amino acids.

This clonotype came up many times. The CDR3 here is CASHVQGAGNTIYF. In DNA, the CDR3 is TGTGCCAGCCACGTACAGGGGGCTGGAAACACCATATATTTT. This chain links TRBV12-3 or TRBV12-4 with TRBJ1-3; 8 positions agree with TRBD1. The CDR3 contains 14 residues. V lost 8 bases to trimming and J lost 2 bases; unmatched junction nucleotides: 5.

The gene calls are TRBV5-6 and TRBJ2-7; a weak D match, TRBD1 (5 bases). Germline V lookup: CDR1 SGHDT, CDR2 YYEEEE. Trimming left V 1 base short and J 5 bases short, with 16 bases between. The CDR3 covers 15 residues. This CDR3 is CASSLNFLRGNEQYF. The CDR3 coding sequence is TGTGCCAGCAGCTTGAATTTCTTAAGGGGAAACGAGCAGTACTTC.

This clonotype occurred a few times. An end of the junction does not agree with germline; a read error may underlie this. The chain couples TRBV10-2 to TRBJ1-5, with 12 nucleotides matching TRBD1. CDR3 length equals 16 residues. From germline, CDR1 is WSHSY and CDR2 SAAADI. CDR3 sequence: CASSEWDRGQSQPQNF. The DNA for the CDR3 is TGCGCCAGCAGTGAGTGGGACAGGGGGCAGAGTCAGCCCCAGAATTTT.

This clonotype was observed many times. V is TRBV7-2 and J is TRBJ1-5; unclear D gene. Germline V CDR1 and CDR2: SGHTA, FQGNSA. V was cut by 5 bases and J by 4 bases, with 9 bases left in between. This CDR3 has 13 amino acids. The chain's CDR3 is CASSAGLNQPQHF. The CDR3 nucleotides are TGTGCCAGCAGCGCGGGCCTAAATCAGCCCCAGCATTTT.

On this clonotype: With a much larger clone just one base away, this may be a read error. This chain links TRBV12-3 or TRBV12-4 with TRBJ1-1; D is uncertain. CDR3 length equals 16 residues. The CDR3 DNA is TGTACCAGCAGCTTACGGGCCCTGGTCGGTCCCCGTGAAGCTTTCTTT. Protein sequence: CTSSLRALVGPREAFF.

This clonotype showed up many times. This chain links TRBV2 with TRBJ2-5; TRBD2 agrees at 14 bases. V lost 7 bases to trimming and J lost 2 bases; unmatched junction nucleotides: 3. The CDR3 consists of 15 residues. Germline values: CDR1 SNHLY, CDR2 FYNNEI. The CDR3 protein is CASNGLAGGQETQYF. The CDR3 nucleotides are TGTGCCAGCAATGGACTAGCGGGGGGACAAGAGACCCAGTACTTC.

This clonotype showed up many times. The V call is TRBV20-1, the J call TRBJ2-3, with TRBD2 matching 9 bases. This CDR3 region has 15 residues. Trimming took 3 bases from V and 4 from J; bases not matched to a gene: 8. From germline, CDR1 is DFQATT and CDR2 SNEGSKA (reference sequence). The CDR3 reads CSASLGGGAPDTQYF. CDR3 DNA: TGCAGTGCTAGTCTGGGCGGGGGGGCCCCAGATACGCAGTATTTT.

This clonotype came up many times. The J gene is TRBJ2-7, the V gene TRBV4-1; no definite D call. Germline CDR1 is MGHRA and CDR2 is YSYEKL. The CDR3 length is 15 residues. Trimming pared 1 base from V and 6 bases from J, leaving 16 bases between. As DNA, the CDR3 is TGCGCCAGCAGCCAAGTCGGAGTCGTAAAGGGCGAGCAGTACTTC. This encodes CASSQVGVVKGEQYF.

About this clonotype itself: A single base separates this from a much larger clone, so it may be a read error. The chain is built from TRBV6-6 and TRBJ1-1; no reliable D call. The germline CDR1 and CDR2 sequences are MNHNY and SVGAGI (reference sequence). The CDR3 has 13 amino acids. CDR3 in amino acids: CTSKGRGNTEAFF. The DNA for the CDR3 is TGTACCAGCAAAGGACGGGGGAACACTGAAGCTTTCTTT.

As for this clonotype: One junction end disagrees with the germline gene, perhaps due to a read error. The chain employs TRBV20-1 and TRBJ1-6, with D perhaps matching TRBD1 (5 bases). The V gene's germline CDR1 is DFQATT and CDR2 SNEGSKA (reference sequence). This CDR3 has 13 amino acids. DNA of the CDR3: TGCAGTGCTGTGAGGGGAAGAGGGTCACCCCTCAACTTT. It codes for CSAVRGRGSPLNF.

At least ten counts were recorded for this clonotype. The chain recombines TRBV7-3 with TRBJ2-5; 9 nucleotides line up with TRBD2. CDR1 SGHTA and CDR2 FQGTGA come from the germline V gene. Trimming cost V 5 bases and J 4 bases; bases outside gene matches: 5. This CDR3 region has 14 residues. The CDR3 DNA follows: TGTGCCAGCAGCGCGACTAGCGGAGGAGAGACCCAGTACTTC. Translation gives CASSATSGGETQYF. Full variable domain (outside the CDR3, taken from reference TRBV7-3 and TRBJ2-5): GAGVSQTPSNKVTEKGKYVELRCDPISGHTALYWYRQSLGQGPEFLIYFQGTGAADDSGLPNDRFFAVRPEGSVSTLKIQRTERGDSAVYLCASSATSGGETQYFGPGTRLLVL.

This clonotype was seen a few times. This sequence may be a read error, since a much larger clone differs from it by one base. CDR3 residues: CASGRTGWDTQYF. The CDR3 DNA is TGTGCCAGCGGTAGAACTGGGTGGGATACGCAGTATTTT. J is TRBJ2-3 and V is TRBV6-5, with unresolved D. CDR1 is MNHEY, CDR2 SVGAGI, per germline. The CDR3 sequence is 13 residues long. The germline V and J ends were trimmed by 8 bases and 6 bases, with 15 bases remaining between them.

This clonotype was seen many times. The V and J genes are TRBV20-1 and TRBJ2-3, with D tentatively TRBD2 (6 bases). Trimming stripped 3 bases from V and 1 base from J, with 14 bases between. The length of the CDR3 is 15 residues. The germline CDR1 and CDR2 sequences are DFQATT and SNEGSKA (reference sequence). For the CDR3, the DNA is TGCAGTGCTAGCCCCATTGGCGGGGGCACAGATACGCAGTATTTT. It yields the protein CSASPIGGGTDTQYF.

In this sample, this clonotype turned up many times. The chain has TRBV9 and TRBJ2-1, with D hard to call. V was clipped by 0 bases and J by 7 bases, with 8 bases between them. Looked up from germline, CDR1 is SGDLS and CDR2 is YYNGEE. The CDR3 consists of 13 residues. CDR3 amino acids: CASSVEMGNEQFF. The CDR3 nucleotides read TGTGCCAGCAGCGTAGAAATGGGTAATGAGCAGTTCTTC.